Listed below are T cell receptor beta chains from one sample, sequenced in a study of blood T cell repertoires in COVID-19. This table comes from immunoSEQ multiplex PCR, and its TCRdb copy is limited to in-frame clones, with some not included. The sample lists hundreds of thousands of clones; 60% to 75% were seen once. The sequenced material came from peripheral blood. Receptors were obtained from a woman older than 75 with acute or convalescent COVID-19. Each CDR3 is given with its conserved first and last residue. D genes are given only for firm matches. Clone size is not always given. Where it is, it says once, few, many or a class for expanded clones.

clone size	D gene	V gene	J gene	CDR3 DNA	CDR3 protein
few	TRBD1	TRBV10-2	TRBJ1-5	TGCGCCAGCAGTCGGGGAGGACAGGGGGCTCAGCCCCAGCATTTT	CASSRGGQGAQPQHF
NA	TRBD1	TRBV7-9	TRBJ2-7	TGTGCCAGCAGCTTAGTGGCAGGGACAGTGGTCCACGAGCAGTACTTC	CASSLVAGTVVHEQYF
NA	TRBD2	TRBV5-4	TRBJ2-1	TGTGCCACCCAATGGGGCGGGAGTGATGAGCAGTTCTTC	CATQWGGSDEQFF
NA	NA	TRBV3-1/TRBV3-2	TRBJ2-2	TGTGCCAGCAGCCCAGCAAGGACTCTCGGCACCGGGGAGCTGTTTTTT	CASSPARTLGTGELFF
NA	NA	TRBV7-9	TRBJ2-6	TGTGCCAGCAGCTTAGGGAGACCCAGGGGAGCGGTCGTCCTGACTTTC	CASSLGRPRGAVVLTF
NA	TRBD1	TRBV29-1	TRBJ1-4	TGCAGCGTTAATACAGGGGGCGCGCGTGAAAAACTGTTTTTT	CSVNTGGAREKLFF
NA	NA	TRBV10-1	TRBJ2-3	TGCGCCAGCAGTGAGACAGGGGGGGCAGATACGCAGTATTTT	CASSETGGADTQYF
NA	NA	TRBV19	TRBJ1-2	TGTGCCAGTAGTATTTACACAGGAAACTATGGCTACACCTTC	CASSIYTGNYGYTF
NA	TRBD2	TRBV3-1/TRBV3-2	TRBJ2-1	TGTGCCAGCAGCCTCAGTGGCGGGGGGATGTACAATGAGCAGTTCTTC	CASSLSGGGMYNEQFF
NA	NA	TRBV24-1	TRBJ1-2	TGTGCCACCAGTGACCCCCCCTCGGGGTTCAATGGCTACACCTTC	CATSDPPSGFNGYTF
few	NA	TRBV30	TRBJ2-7	TGTGCCTGGAGTGTTCGGGACGAGCAGTACTTC	CAWSVRDEQYF
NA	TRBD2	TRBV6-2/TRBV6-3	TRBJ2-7	TGTGCCAGCAGCCCCGGGACTAGCGGGGCGATCTCCTACGAGCAGTACTTC	CASSPGTSGAISYEQYF
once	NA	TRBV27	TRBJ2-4	TGTGCCAGCAGTCTCACAGGAGTAGCCAAAAACATTCAGTACTTC	CASSLTGVAKNIQYF
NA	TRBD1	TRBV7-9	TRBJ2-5	TGTGCCAGCAGGCCGGGACAGGGGTACCAAGAGACCCAGTACTTC	CASRPGQGYQETQYF
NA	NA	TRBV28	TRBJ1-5	TGTGCCAGCAGTTTCGGGTCTCAGCCCCAGCATTTT	CASSFGSQPQHF
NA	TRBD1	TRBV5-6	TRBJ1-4	TGTGCCAGCAGCTCCACAGGGGGTGGGAATGAAAAACTGTTTTTT	CASSSTGGGNEKLFF